This T cell receptor beta chain comes out of a study of blood T cells in healthy people across ages. Germline V gene lookup returns CDR1 SGHVS and CDR2 FQNEAQ. The CDR3 has 14 residues. Trimming took off 5 bases at V and 3 bases at J, with 11 bases between the two ends. Samples each had at least 6 micrograms of total RNA extracted. Primed by a sample-barcoded 5' primer and a J-beta primer mix, a second PCR proceeded for roughly 7 to 12 cycles. TCRdb re-called the 5' RACE reads with MiXCR, one entry per CDR3 protein. The sample holds roughly 1 million distinct CDR3 sequences; approximately 25% are singletons and the top ten take 0.75%. Another study also made use of these data, one on T cells of mothers and their children. That investigation notes: Over 8 million TCR beta CDR3 reads were obtained from each mother, and roughly 2.9 million from each child.

Material for sequencing was blood. The sequence was obtained from a girl aged 2-9 years in good health. The chain combines TRBV7-8 with TRBJ1-5; D remains ambiguous. CDR3 region: CASSITGINQPQHF. The CDR3, as DNA: TGTGCCAGCAGCATTACCGGGATCAATCAGCCCCAGCATTTT.